This T cell receptor (beta chain) was retrieved from a study of control samples from healthy donors and cancer patients. Some clones are missing from TCRdb's copy, which holds only in-frame ones; the method was immunoSEQ multiplex PCR. The sample includes some 120,000 clones, approximately 94% of them seen just once. This CDR3 has 17 residues. Trimming took 5 bases from V and 0 from J; bases not matched to a gene: 7. CDR1 is MNHEY and CDR2 is SMNVEV in the germline V gene (reference sequence). The chain uses TRBV27 and TRBJ2-2; TRBD1 agrees at 9 bases. This sequence was found in a man aged 25-45 years in good health. Sequenced input: blood. CDR3 in amino acids: CASSPGQGITNTGELFF. CDR3 sequence (DNA): TGTGCCAGCAGTCCTGGACAGGGGATAACGAACACCGGGGAGCTGTTTTTT.